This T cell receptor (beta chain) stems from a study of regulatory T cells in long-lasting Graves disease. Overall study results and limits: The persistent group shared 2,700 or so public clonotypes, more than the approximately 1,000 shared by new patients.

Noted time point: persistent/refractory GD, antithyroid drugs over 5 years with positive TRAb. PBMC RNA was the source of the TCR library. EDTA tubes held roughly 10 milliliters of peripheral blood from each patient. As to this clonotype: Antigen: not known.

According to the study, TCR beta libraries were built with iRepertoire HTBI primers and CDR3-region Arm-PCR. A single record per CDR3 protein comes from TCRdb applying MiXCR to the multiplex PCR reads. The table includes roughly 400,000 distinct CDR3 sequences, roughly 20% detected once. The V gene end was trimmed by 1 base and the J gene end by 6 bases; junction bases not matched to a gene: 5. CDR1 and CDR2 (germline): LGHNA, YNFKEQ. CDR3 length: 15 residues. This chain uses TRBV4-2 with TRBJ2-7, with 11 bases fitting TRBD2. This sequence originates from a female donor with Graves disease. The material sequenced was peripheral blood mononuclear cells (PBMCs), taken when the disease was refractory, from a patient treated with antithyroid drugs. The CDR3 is CASSQVAGGFVEQYF. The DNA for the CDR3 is TGTGCCAGCAGCCAAGTAGCGGGAGGGTTTGTCGAGCAGTACTTC.